One sample yielded the 25 T cell receptor delta chains listed below, sequenced in a study of Vδ1+ human thymocytes. Overall study findings and caveats: In the thymus, TRG and TRD repertoires looked highly polyclonal with Gaussian CDR3 lengths.

The template was reverse-transcribed extracted RNA. Multiplex PCR used pooled V-gene forward primers and a constant-region reverse primer to amplify CDR3s. TCRdb re-identified clones in the multiplex PCR reads via CATT. The repertoire holds 70,000 to 90,000 delta-chain clones, with roughly a third as singletons. These TCRs' antigens remain unknown. The specimen was Vdelta1+ gamma-delta thymocytes from the thymus. The subset was: FACS-sorted CD3+ TCRalphabeta- TCRVdelta1+ TCRVdelta2- thymocytes. Source of these receptors: a boy in the first two years of life who had congenital heart surgery.

V is TRDV1 and J is TRDJ1, with 13 bases aligning to TRDD3. The length of the CDR3 is 22 residues. CDR1 TSWWSYY and CDR2 QGS come from the germline V gene. V shed 0 bases, J shed 3 bases, and the junction held 19 bases outside the gene matches. The CDR3 coding sequence is TGTGCTCTTGGGGAACTTGGCCTTCCTATGTACTGGGGGATACGGGTGTCCGATAAACTCATCTTT. This encodes CALGELGLPMYWGIRVSDKLIF.

This clone was seen only a few times. V is TRDV1 and J is TRDJ1; D not resolved. Per the germline V gene, CDR1 is TSWWSYY and CDR2 is QGS. The CDR3 is made up of 16 amino acids. The V gene lost 7 bases and the J gene lost 0 bases, with 18 bases spanning the gap. The CDR3 reads CALVRTLTPNTDKLIF. Here the CDR3 DNA reads TGTGCTCTTGTCCGTACCCTTACCCCCAACACCGATAAACTCATCTTT.

Turning to this clone: Other DNA sequences in this sample translate to the same CDR3. This chain links TRDV1 with TRDJ1; TRDD3 might be the D (6 bases). CDR1 is TSWWSYY, CDR2 QGS, per germline. This CDR3 has 18 amino acids. The ends were cut back, 3 bases at V and 9 bases at J, with 29 bases in the middle. The DNA for the CDR3 is TGTGCTCTTGGGGAGGGAAGTTTCCCGATACGGCATCGGAATCAACTCATCTTT. Amino acids: CALGEGSFPIRHRNQLIF.

This clone was detected only a few times. The V gene is TRDV1, the J gene TRDJ1, with 7 nucleotides matching TRDD3. The CDR3 runs to 24 residues. After removal of 3 bases from V and 2 bases from J, the junction contained 33 bases not matched to a gene. Germline V gene data show CDR1 as TSWWSYY and CDR2 as QGS. The CDR3 nucleotides are TGTGCTCTTGGGGACCCTACGGTTGGGGGGAACTGGGGATTCTACTACCCCGAAACCGATAAACTCATCTTT. The encoded protein is CALGDPTVGGNWGFYYPETDKLIF.

V is TRDV1 and J is TRDJ1; D might be TRDD3 (8 bases). The CDR3 extends over 21 amino acids. Trimming took 5 bases from V and 1 from J, leaving 32 bases between them. CDR1 and CDR2 from the germline V gene are TSWWSYY and QGS. The CDR3 protein is CALGPTFLRTGGLECTDKLIF. Written as DNA, the CDR3 is TGTGCTCTTGGGCCCACCTTCCTCCGAACTGGGGGCCTCGAATGCACCGATAAACTCATCTTT.

This clone was found a few times. The V gene is TRDV1, the J gene TRDJ1; the D gene is possibly TRDD3 (6 bases). The CDR3 is made up of 21 amino acids. Trimming removed 2 bases at V and 0 bases at J, with 28 bases between. Germline-derived CDR1 and CDR2 are TSWWSYY and QGS. Written as DNA, the CDR3 is TGTGCTCTTGGGGAATCGGAGGTCGCTACGAGCTGGGGTTCGTACACCGATAAACTCATCTTT. Translated: CALGESEVATSWGSYTDKLIF.

The chain joins TRDV2 to TRDJ1; maybe TRDD3 (6 bases). CDR3 size: 14 residues. Germline V gene sequence: CDR1 GEAIGNYY, CDR2 EKD. Trimming pared 3 bases from V and 4 bases from J, leaving 14 bases between. CDR3 nucleotide sequence: TGTGCCTGTGACGCCTGCTGGGGTCACGATAAACTCATCTTT. It codes for CACDACWGHDKLIF.

This clone was counted only a few times. The chain is built from TRDV1 and TRDJ1; the match to TRDD3 covers 7 bases. V shed 0 bases and J 0 bases; nucleotides not matched to a gene: 22. The length of the CDR3 is 22 residues. CDR1 is TSWWSYY and CDR2 is QGS in the germline V gene. The CDR3 DNA reads TGTGCTCTTGGGGAACTATCAGACCTATCGAGTGGGGGACCCCTTTACACCGATAAACTCATCTTT. Its translation is CALGELSDLSSGGPLYTDKLIF.

The chain joins TRDV1 to TRDJ1; D is perhaps TRDD2 or TRDD3 (8 bases each). The V and J ends lost 2 bases and 0 bases respectively, with 31 bases between them. This CDR3 contains 22 residues. Germline V CDR1 and CDR2: TSWWSYY, QGS. The CDR3 loop reads CALGEIFEASYLYWGYTDKLIF. For the CDR3, the DNA is TGTGCTCTTGGGGAAATCTTCGAGGCTTCCTACTTGTACTGGGGGTACACCGATAAACTCATCTTT.

The rearrangement joins TRDV1 to TRDJ1; D remains ambiguous. Germline assignment: CDR1 TSWWSYY and CDR2 QGS. The CDR3 runs 14 residues. The V end was cut by 4 bases, the J end by 1 base, with 10 bases between. The CDR3 DNA follows: TGTGCTCTTGGGGCCCCCCTTGTCACCGATAAACTCATCTTT. This codes for CALGAPLVTDKLIF.

This clone was counted a few times. The rearrangement joins TRDV1 to TRDJ1; possibly TRDD2 or TRDD3 for D (9 bases each). The V gene lost 3 bases and the J gene lost 4 bases, with 33 bases spanning the gap. The CDR3 sequence is 21 residues long. Germline values: CDR1 TSWWSYY, CDR2 QGS. The CDR3 spells CALGECLPTLIWGIRYDKLIF. CDR3 sequence (DNA): TGTGCTCTTGGGGAGTGCCTTCCTACGTTGATCTGGGGGATCCGCTACGATAAACTCATCTTT.

The V and J genes are TRDV1 and TRDJ1; 8 bases align to TRDD3. CDR3 size: 27 residues. The V gene's germline CDR1 is TSWWSYY and CDR2 QGS. The trim removed 0 bases at V and 0 bases at J, leaving 36 bases unmatched. CDR3 bases: TGTGCTCTTGGGGAACTAGAGAACAGCTCCTACGGACGATCGGGAAAAACTGGGGGGCCAAACACCGATAAACTCATCTTT. Protein sequence: CALGELENSSYGRSGKTGGPNTDKLIF.

The table lists this clone with a few counts. V gene TRDV1 combines with J gene TRDJ1; TRDD2 might be the D (5 bases). CDR1 and CDR2 (germline): TSWWSYY, QGS. The germline V and J ends were trimmed by 1 base and 0 bases, with 30 bases remaining between them. The CDR3 runs to 22 residues. The chain's CDR3 is CALGEPSALLMVDRTDTDKLIF. Written as DNA, the CDR3 is TGTGCTCTTGGGGAACCCTCGGCCCTACTGATGGTTGACCGTACGGACACCGATAAACTCATCTTT.

J is TRDJ1 and V is TRDV1, with unresolved D. V was pared by 4 bases and J by 0 bases, with 18 bases between. The germline gives CDR1 TSWWSYY, CDR2 QGS. The CDR3 loop spans 17 amino acids. Written as DNA, the CDR3 is TGTGCTCTTGGGGTCCGGAGGCCCGAGCCCTACACCGATAAACTCATCTTT. This gives the protein CALGVRRPEPYTDKLIF.

The V call is TRDV1, the J call TRDJ1, with 13 bases identical to TRDD3. The CDR3 loop spans 24 amino acids. Germline CDR1 reads TSWWSYY; CDR2 reads QGS. With V trimmed by 3 bases and J by 0 bases, 25 bases remained unmatched. The CDR3 sequence is CALGEPVYLRSYWGIRSYTDKLIF. CDR3 nucleotide sequence: TGTGCTCTTGGGGAGCCTGTTTACCTACGTTCGTACTGGGGGATACGCTCGTACACCGATAAACTCATCTTT.

This clone came up a few times. The chain has TRDV1 and TRDJ1; 9 bases fit TRDD2. The CDR3 sequence is 24 residues long. Trimming took 2 bases from V and 0 from J; bases not matched to a gene: 28. Germline values: CDR1 TSWWSYY, CDR2 QGS. CDR3 in amino acids: CALGEKLPSYVALLVTWDTDKLIF. In nucleotides, the CDR3 is TGTGCTCTTGGGGAAAAGCTCCCTTCCTACGTGGCTTTACTGGTGACCTGGGACACCGATAAACTCATCTTT.

This clone has just a few counts. This chain uses TRDV1 with TRDJ1; 9 nucleotides align to TRDD3. Germline V gene data show CDR1 as TSWWSYY and CDR2 as QGS. CDR3 length: 22 residues. V shed 4 bases and J 1 base; nucleotides not matched to a gene: 25. CDR3 in amino acids: CALGGWNLLTVLGDPITDKLIF. Here the CDR3 DNA reads TGTGCTCTTGGGGGGTGGAACCTTCTTACTGTACTGGGGGACCCTATCACCGATAAACTCATCTTT.

The chain joins TRDV1 to TRDJ1; 9 bases match TRDD3. The CDR3 runs to 18 residues. V was clipped by 4 bases and J by 0 bases; unmatched bases: 12. Germline V gene sequence: CDR1 TSWWSYY, CDR2 QGS. The CDR3 DNA reads as TGTGCTCTTGGGGGACCCCGGTGGGGGATAAAGTACACCGATAAACTCATCTTT. Its protein product is CALGGPRWGIKYTDKLIF.

This sequence joins TRDV1 and TRDJ1; D is possibly TRDD2 or TRDD3 (5 bases each). Per germline, CDR1 TSWWSYY and CDR2 QGS. The ends were cut back, 0 bases at V and 0 bases at J, with 29 bases in the middle. The CDR3 is 22 amino acids. The CDR3 DNA is TGTGCTCTTGGGGAACTTCAGCCTCCTATGATCACTGGTGTGGGGTACACCGATAAACTCATCTTT. Translating it yields CALGELQPPMITGVGYTDKLIF.

This clone was counted only a few times. The chain is built from TRDV1 and TRDJ1; 10 nucleotides align to TRDD3. Germline loops: CDR1 TSWWSYY, CDR2 QGS. This CDR3 region has 22 residues. V lost 1 base, J lost 0 bases, and 20 bases stayed unmatched. The CDR3 sequence: CALGEPSSVLYWGINNTDKLIF. The CDR3 DNA sequence: TGTGCTCTTGGGGAACCTTCCTCGGTGCTCTACTGGGGGATCAATAACACCGATAAACTCATCTTT.

The genes are TRDV1 and TRDJ1; a possible D gene is TRDD3 (5 bases). V shed 1 base and J shed 0 bases, with 24 bases lying between them. Germline CDR1 TSWWSYY, CDR2 QGS. CDR3 length: 20 residues. This CDR3 is CALGEQCRPGGPKYTDKLIF. The CDR3 region has the DNA TGTGCTCTTGGGGAACAATGTCGTCCGGGGGGCCCCAAGTACACCGATAAACTCATCTTT.

V gene TRDV1 combines with J gene TRDJ1, with 11 bases matching TRDD3. From germline, CDR1 is TSWWSYY and CDR2 QGS. The CDR3 covers 19 residues. The J segment lost 3 bases and the V segment lost 2 bases, leaving 14 bases of the junction unmatched. The CDR3 region has the DNA TGTGCTCTTGGGGAAGTTGTAACCGTACTGGGGGATAACCCCGATAAACTCATCTTT. It codes for CALGEVVTVLGDNPDKLIF.

The genes are TRDV1 and TRDJ1, with TRDD3 matching over 10 bases. CDR1 TSWWSYY and CDR2 QGS come from the germline V gene. Germline trimming cut 8 bases from V and 0 bases from J; bases unmatched to any gene: 30. This CDR3 has 23 amino acids. CDR3 protein: CALHLGTEGPTLGDSPYTDKLIF. The CDR3 coding sequence is TGTGCTCTTCATCTAGGGACAGAAGGTCCTACCCTGGGGGATAGCCCGTACACCGATAAACTCATCTTT.

V gene TRDV1 combines with J gene TRDJ1; 12 bases map to TRDD3. J was trimmed by 3 bases and V by 3 bases; bases with no gene match: 20. This CDR3 comprises 21 residues. The germline V gene has CDR1 TSWWSYY and CDR2 QGS. CDR3 sequence: CALGDFRPTVLGDTWADKLIF. The CDR3 nucleotides are TGTGCTCTTGGGGATTTCCGTCCTACGGTCCTGGGGGATACGTGGGCCGATAAACTCATCTTT.

The chain joins TRDV1 to TRDJ1; no firm D call. Germline-derived CDR1 and CDR2 are TSWWSYY and QGS. The CDR3 sequence is 18 residues long. Trimming shortened V by 4 bases and J by 11 bases, and 32 bases separated the two germline ends. CDR3 in DNA: TGTGCTCTTGGGGTCCGCCCACCTGATTTTTCACAGTCCGATCACCTCATCTTT. This encodes CALGVRPPDFSQSDHLIF.